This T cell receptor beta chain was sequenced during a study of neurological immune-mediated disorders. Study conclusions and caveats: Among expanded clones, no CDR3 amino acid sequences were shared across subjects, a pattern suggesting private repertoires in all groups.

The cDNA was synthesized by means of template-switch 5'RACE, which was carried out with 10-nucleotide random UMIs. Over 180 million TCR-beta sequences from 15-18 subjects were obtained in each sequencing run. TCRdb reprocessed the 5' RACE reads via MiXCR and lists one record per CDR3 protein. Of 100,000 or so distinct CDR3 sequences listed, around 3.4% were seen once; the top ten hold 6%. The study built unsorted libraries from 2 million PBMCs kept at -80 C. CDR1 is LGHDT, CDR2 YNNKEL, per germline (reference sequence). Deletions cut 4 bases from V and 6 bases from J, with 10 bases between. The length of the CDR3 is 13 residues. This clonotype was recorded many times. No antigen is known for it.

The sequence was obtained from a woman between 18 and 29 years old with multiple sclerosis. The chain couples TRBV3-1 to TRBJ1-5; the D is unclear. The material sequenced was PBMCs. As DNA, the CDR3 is TGTGCCAGCAGCCGTGAAGGAGTTCAGCCCCAGCATTTT. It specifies CASSREGVQPQHF.